A single sample is the source of the 32 T cell receptor beta chains below, sequenced in a study of OX40 agonist ivuxolimab in advanced cancers. Assay: immunoSEQ multiplex PCR; the TCRdb copy retains only in-frame clones and omits some. The sample contains about 36,000 clones, 65% to 80% of which appear only once. Sequences were derived from CD4+ or CD8+ T cells sorted from blood, sampled in a trial of the OX40 agonist ivuxolimab. The source of these receptors is an adult with an advanced solid tumor such as melanoma, head and neck, liver or kidney cancer.

In DNA, the CDR3 is TGTGCCAGCAGCTCAACGACAGGGGGCGTTCGCGAGCAGTACTTC. This gives the protein CASSSTTGGVREQYF. The chain carries TRBV7-9 and TRBJ2-7, with 10 nucleotides matching TRBD1. The ends lost 4 bases at V and 6 bases at J; junction bases unmatched: 9. Germline V gene data show CDR1 as SEHNR and CDR2 as FQNEAQ (reference sequence). The CDR3 is 15 amino acids.

On this clone: Other nucleotide sequences from this sample produce the same CDR3. This chain links TRBV30 with TRBJ1-2, with 9 bases fitting TRBD1. V dropped 0 bases and J dropped 3; count of bases not matched to a gene: 2. The CDR3 contains 14 residues. In germline, CDR1 is GTSNPN, CDR2 SVGIG (reference sequence). CDR3 DNA sequence: TGTGCCTGGAGTGTCGACAGGGGGGACTATGGCTACACCTTC. Amino acids: CAWSVDRGDYGYTF.

This clone was picked up one time. V is TRBV12-5 and J is TRBJ2-1; 10 nucleotides match TRBD2. Germline V gives CDR1 LGHNT, CDR2 FRNRAP. The CDR3 contains 15 residues. The trim removed 2 bases at V and 7 bases at J, leaving 5 bases unmatched. This CDR3 reads CASGLLAGGRNEQFF. CDR3 nucleotide sequence: TGTGCTAGTGGTTTGTTAGCGGGGGGACGAAATGAGCAGTTCTTC.

This chain joins TRBV30 and TRBJ2-7, with D possibly TRBD2 on 5 matching bases. V gave up 5 bases and J gave up 1 base, with 9 bases separating them. Germline-derived CDR1 and CDR2 are GTSNPN and SVGIG (reference sequence). The CDR3 length is 12 residues. Here the CDR3 reads CAWGLLSYEQYF. The CDR3 DNA is TGTGCCTGGGGACTCTTGTCCTACGAGCAGTACTTC.

This clone showed up just a few times. V gene TRBV2 combines with J gene TRBJ1-5, with 9 bases lining up with TRBD1. The germline CDR1 and CDR2 sequences are SNHLY and FYNNEI. The CDR3 sequence is 15 residues long. Trimming at V came to 6 bases and at J to 4 bases, leaving 7 bases not matched to a gene. In DNA form, the CDR3 reads TGTGCCAGCAGGGGACAGGGATTGAGGAATCAGCCCCAGCATTTT. It codes for CASRGQGLRNQPQHF.

V gene TRBV6-1 combines with J gene TRBJ1-5; tentative D call: TRBD1 (6 bases). V lost 5 bases, J lost 9 bases, and 14 bases lay in between. The CDR3 spans 13 residues. Germline V CDR1 and CDR2: MNHNS, SASEGT. The CDR3 coding sequence is TGTGCCAGCAGTCGACAGGCCCTGGGGCCCCAGCATTTT. Its protein is CASSRQALGPQHF.

V is TRBV6-1 and J is TRBJ2-7, with TRBD1 matching over 7 bases. Germline V CDR1 and CDR2: MNHNS, SASEGT. This CDR3 spans 12 amino acids. The ends lost 6 bases at V and 9 bases at J; junction bases unmatched: 8. CDR3 bases: TGTGCCAGCAGCGTAAGGGGGCCGGGGCAGTACTTC. Translation: CASSVRGPGQYF.

The rearrangement uses TRBV29-1 and TRBJ2-7; 10 bases are shared with TRBD1. The V gene end was trimmed by 4 bases and the J gene end by 2 bases; junction bases not matched to a gene: 8. From germline, CDR1 is SQVTM and CDR2 ANQGSEA. CDR3 length: 15 residues. The CDR3 loop reads CSVGGRDRGTYEQYF. In DNA form, the CDR3 reads TGCAGCGTTGGGGGCCGGGACAGGGGAACCTACGAGCAGTACTTC.

The rearrangement uses TRBV6-1 and TRBJ1-3; D is unclear. The CDR3 has 13 residues. Trimming took 4 bases from V and 2 from J, leaving 6 bases between them. Per germline, CDR1 MNHNS and CDR2 SASEGT. The CDR3 spells CASSGAAGNTIYF. The CDR3 DNA follows: TGTGCCAGCAGTGGGGCAGCTGGAAACACCATATATTTT.

This clone was seen just once. The CDR3 nucleotides are TGTGCCTGGAGGGAATCTTTTAACACCGGGGAGCTGTTTTTT. It codes for CAWRESFNTGELFF. The chain recombines TRBV30 with TRBJ2-2; D uncertain. V was clipped by 3 bases and J by 2 bases, with 10 bases between them. The CDR3 is 14 amino acids. Germline V gene lookup returns CDR1 GTSNPN and CDR2 SVGIG (reference sequence).

The V call is TRBV11-2, the J call TRBJ1-1, with 9 bases aligning to TRBD1. The ends lost 1 base at V and 5 bases at J; junction bases unmatched: 8. Per the germline V gene, CDR1 is SGHAT and CDR2 is FQNNGV. The CDR3 is 16 amino acids. CDR3 coding DNA: TGTGCCAGCAGCTTAGCCCACACAGGGGGCTGGACTGAAGCTTTCTTT. It yields the protein CASSLAHTGGWTEAFF.

The gene calls are TRBV9 and TRBJ2-1, with 11 bases matching TRBD2. Germline V lookup: CDR1 SGDLS, CDR2 YYNGEE. CDR3 length: 16 amino acids. With V trimmed by 4 bases and J by 4 bases, 7 bases remained unmatched. The CDR3 sequence is CASSTLLAGVYNEQFF. The CDR3 coding sequence is TGTGCCAGCAGCACCCTACTAGCGGGGGTTTACAATGAGCAGTTCTTC.

Turning to this clone: Other nucleotide sequences in the sample specify the same CDR3. This sequence joins TRBV25-1 and TRBJ1-2, with 7 bases identical to TRBD1. The germline CDR1 and CDR2 sequences are MGHDK and SYGVNS. Trimming removed 1 base from V and 5 bases from J; junction bases left unmatched: 4. The CDR3 totals 14 residues. The CDR3 DNA reads TGTGCCAGCAGTGAATCCGGGACAGCTTATGGCTACACCTTC. It translates to CASSESGTAYGYTF.

CDR3 sequence (DNA): TGCGCCAGCAGCTTAGAAGGAGGCTCTGGAAACACCATATATTTT. It yields the protein CASSLEGGSGNTIYF. J is TRBJ1-3 and V is TRBV5-1; no reliable D call. From germline, CDR1 is SGHRS and CDR2 YFSETQ. CDR3 length: 15 amino acids. Trimming cost V 2 bases and J 0 bases, with 9 bases left between them.

The chain links TRBV5-6 to TRBJ1-2; no definite D call. The CDR3 extends over 13 amino acids. CDR1 is SGHDT, CDR2 YYEEEE, per germline. Deletions cut 3 bases from V and 8 bases from J, with 14 bases between. The DNA of the CDR3 is TGTGCCAGCAGCTCCTGGGCCCATGGGGGCTACACCTTC. Its translation: CASSSWAHGGYTF.

The V and J genes are TRBV5-1 and TRBJ1-1; D remains unclear. This CDR3 spans 13 amino acids. Germline V gene sequence: CDR1 SGHRS, CDR2 YFSETQ. V lost 3 bases, J lost 4 bases, and 10 bases lay in between. CDR3 coding DNA: TGCGCCAGCAGCTCCACAGTGATCACTGAAGCTTTCTTT. Translating it yields CASSSTVITEAFF.

This clone was found once. The chain couples TRBV16 to TRBJ1-1, with D uncertain. Germline loops: CDR1 KGHSY, CDR2 FQNENV. V gave up 3 bases and J gave up 2 bases, with 13 bases separating them. This CDR3 has 15 residues. DNA for the CDR3: TGTGCCAGCAGCCACCCTATGGGCTCCAACACTGAAGCTTTCTTT. It specifies CASSHPMGSNTEAFF.

The rearrangement uses TRBV5-5 and TRBJ2-1; 9 nucleotides match TRBD2. Looked up from germline, CDR1 is SGHKS and CDR2 is YYEKEE (reference sequence). CDR3 length: 16 amino acids. J lost 7 bases, V lost 0 bases, and 8 bases had no gene match. The CDR3 DNA is TGTGCCAGCAGCTTGGGTATCCAGCGGGGGGAAAATGAGCAGTTCTTC. This codes for CASSLGIQRGENEQFF.

This chain uses TRBV6-5 with TRBJ2-5; TRBD1 or TRBD2 may be the D gene (6 bases each). The DNA end lines up better with TRBJ2-7; the J call may be wrong. The germline CDR1 and CDR2 sequences are MNHEY and SVGAGI. This CDR3 contains 13 residues. The chain's CDR3 is CASWKGGSYEQYF. CDR3 bases: TGTGCCAGTTGGAAGGGGGGCTCCTACGAGCAGTACTTC.

The J gene is TRBJ2-7, the V gene TRBV9; perhaps TRBD2 as D (6 bases). Germline lookup yields CDR1 SGDLS and CDR2 YYNGEE. This CDR3 is built from 16 residues. The germline V and J ends were trimmed by 0 bases and 5 bases, with 18 bases remaining between them. CDR3 sequence (DNA): TGTGCCAGCAGCGTAGGCCCATTTACTGGGGGGAACGAGCAGTACTTC. This sequence encodes CASSVGPFTGGNEQYF.

The chain carries TRBV30 and TRBJ1-2, with unresolved D. V was trimmed by 2 bases and J by 7 bases, leaving 8 bases between them. Germline V CDR1 and CDR2: GTSNPN, SVGIG (reference sequence). The CDR3 runs to 11 residues. The CDR3 region is CAWSPAAGYTF. The CDR3 DNA reads as TGTGCCTGGAGTCCAGCGGCTGGCTACACCTTC.

J is TRBJ2-1 and V is TRBV27; D is uncertain. Trimming took off 4 bases at V and 5 bases at J, with 9 bases between the two ends. The V gene's germline CDR1 is MNHEY and CDR2 SMNVEV (reference sequence). This CDR3 comprises 13 residues. The CDR3 region is CASSWTYDNEQFF. The DNA of the CDR3 is TGTGCCAGCAGTTGGACGTACGACAATGAGCAGTTCTTC.

CDR3 bases: TGTGCCAGCACCAAAACCGGGACTAGCGGATACAATGAGCAGTTCTTC. Its translation: CASTKTGTSGYNEQFF. The rearrangement joins TRBV6-6 to TRBJ2-1; TRBD2 matches at 11 bases. J lost 4 bases, V lost 7 bases, and 9 bases had no gene match. This CDR3 comprises 16 residues. Germline lookup yields CDR1 MNHNY and CDR2 SVGAGI (reference sequence).

This clone was picked up a small number of times. The gene calls are TRBV14 and TRBJ1-1; D is unclear. This CDR3 comprises 14 residues. Germline values: CDR1 SGHDN, CDR2 FVKESK. Deletions cut 0 bases from V and 4 bases from J, with 9 bases between. CDR3 amino acids: CASSQELGRTEAFF. DNA of the CDR3: TGTGCCAGCAGCCAAGAGCTGGGTCGCACTGAAGCTTTCTTT.

The CDR3 spells CASSATGWETQYF. DNA of the CDR3: TGTGCCAGCAGCGCGACAGGGTGGGAGACCCAGTACTTC. The V gene is TRBV2, the J gene TRBJ2-5; 7 nucleotides line up with TRBD1. V trimming: 6 bases; J trimming: 5 bases; junction bases outside the gene matches: 6. CDR3 length equals 13 residues. Per the germline V gene, CDR1 is SNHLY and CDR2 is FYNNEI.

The chain employs TRBV5-4 and TRBJ1-1; D ambiguous. The V end lost 0 bases, the J end lost 4 bases, and 13 bases lay between the germline ends. This CDR3 comprises 15 residues. CDR1 SGHNT and CDR2 YYREEE come from the germline V gene (reference sequence). The CDR3 DNA sequence: TGTGCCAGCAGCTTGGCCTACTTGGAGACCACTGAAGCTTTCTTT. It codes for CASSLAYLETTEAFF.

The chain employs TRBV27 and TRBJ1-3, with D uncertain. Germline CDR1 MNHEY, CDR2 SMNVEV (reference sequence). The V end was cut by 2 bases, the J end by 4 bases, with 12 bases between. The length of the CDR3 is 15 residues. The DNA of the CDR3 is TGTGCCAGCAGTTTACTGCCAGGTGCCGGAAACACCATATATTTT. It encodes CASSLLPGAGNTIYF.

The chain carries TRBV6-1 and TRBJ1-5, with D uncertain. V was trimmed by 6 bases and J by 7 bases, leaving 13 bases between them. In germline, CDR1 is MNHNS, CDR2 SASEGT. The CDR3 runs to 13 residues. The CDR3 spells CASSRTPGQPQHF. CDR3 sequence (DNA): TGTGCCAGCAGCCGGACCCCGGGACAGCCCCAGCATTTT.

The chain uses TRBV6-6 and TRBJ1-1, with D possibly matching TRBD1 (6 bases). V lost 4 bases, J lost 2 bases, and 11 bases lay in between. The V gene's germline CDR1 is MNHNY and CDR2 SVGAGI (reference sequence). The CDR3 sequence is 14 residues long. The CDR3 loop reads CASSFGTSNTEAFF. For the CDR3, the DNA is TGTGCCAGCAGTTTCGGGACATCCAACACTGAAGCTTTCTTT.

The chain couples TRBV5-4 to TRBJ1-4; D is undetermined. The V end was cut by 0 bases, the J end by 3 bases, with 15 bases between. Per the germline V gene, CDR1 is SGHNT and CDR2 is YYREEE (reference sequence). The CDR3 has 17 residues. The CDR3: CASSLGGYRTSNEKLFF. DNA for the CDR3: TGTGCCAGCAGCTTGGGAGGGTACAGAACTTCTAATGAAAAACTGTTTTTT. Drawing the rest from reference TRBV5-4 and TRBJ1-4, the complete variable domain is ETGVTQSPTHLIKTRGQQVTLRCSSQSGHNTVSWYQQALGQGPQFIFQYYREEENGRGNFPPRFSGLQFPNYSSELNVNALELDDSALYLCASSLGGYRTSNEKLFFGSGTQLSVL.

The chain combines TRBV9 with TRBJ2-2; 7 bases match TRBD1. Germline loops: CDR1 SGDLS, CDR2 YYNGEE. V shed 3 bases, J shed 7 bases, and the junction held 12 bases outside the gene matches. The CDR3 runs 16 residues. This chain's CDR3 is CASSDPRDRGGGELFF. CDR3 nucleotides: TGTGCCAGCAGCGACCCCCGGGACAGAGGGGGCGGGGAGCTGTTTTTT.

CDR3 region: CASSSTGRGNTGELFF. The DNA of the CDR3 is TGTGCCAGCAGCTCTACAGGACGGGGGAACACCGGGGAGCTGTTTTTT. This sequence joins TRBV13 and TRBJ2-2; D is tentatively TRBD1 or TRBD2 (5 bases each). This CDR3 has 16 amino acids. CDR1 is PRHDT, CDR2 FYEKMQ, per germline (reference sequence). Trimming removed 4 bases from V and 1 base from J, with 13 bases in between.